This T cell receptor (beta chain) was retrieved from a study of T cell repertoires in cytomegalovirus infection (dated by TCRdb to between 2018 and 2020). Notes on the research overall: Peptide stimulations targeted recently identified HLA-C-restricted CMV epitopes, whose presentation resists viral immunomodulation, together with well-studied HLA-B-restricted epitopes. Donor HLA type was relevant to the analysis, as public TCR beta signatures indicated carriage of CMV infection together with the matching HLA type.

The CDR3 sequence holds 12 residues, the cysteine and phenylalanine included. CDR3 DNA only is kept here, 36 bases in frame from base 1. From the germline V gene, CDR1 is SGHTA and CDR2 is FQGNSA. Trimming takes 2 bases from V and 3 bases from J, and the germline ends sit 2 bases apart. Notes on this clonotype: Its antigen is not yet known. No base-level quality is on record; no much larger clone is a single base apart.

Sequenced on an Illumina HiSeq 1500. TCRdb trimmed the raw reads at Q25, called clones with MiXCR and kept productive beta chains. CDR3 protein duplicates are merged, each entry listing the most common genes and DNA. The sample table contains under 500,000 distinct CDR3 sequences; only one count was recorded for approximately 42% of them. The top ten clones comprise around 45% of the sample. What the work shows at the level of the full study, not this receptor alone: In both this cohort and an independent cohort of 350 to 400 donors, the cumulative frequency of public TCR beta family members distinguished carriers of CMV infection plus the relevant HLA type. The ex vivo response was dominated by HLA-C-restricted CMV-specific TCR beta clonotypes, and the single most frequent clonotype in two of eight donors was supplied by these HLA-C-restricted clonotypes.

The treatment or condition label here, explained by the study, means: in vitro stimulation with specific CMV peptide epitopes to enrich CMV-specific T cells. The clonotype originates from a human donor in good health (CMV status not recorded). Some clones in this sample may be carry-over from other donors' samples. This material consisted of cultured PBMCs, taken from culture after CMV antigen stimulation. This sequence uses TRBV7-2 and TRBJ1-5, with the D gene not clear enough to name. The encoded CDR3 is CASSLNNQPQHF. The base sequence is TGTGCCAGCAGCTTAAACAATCAGCCCCAGCATTTT.